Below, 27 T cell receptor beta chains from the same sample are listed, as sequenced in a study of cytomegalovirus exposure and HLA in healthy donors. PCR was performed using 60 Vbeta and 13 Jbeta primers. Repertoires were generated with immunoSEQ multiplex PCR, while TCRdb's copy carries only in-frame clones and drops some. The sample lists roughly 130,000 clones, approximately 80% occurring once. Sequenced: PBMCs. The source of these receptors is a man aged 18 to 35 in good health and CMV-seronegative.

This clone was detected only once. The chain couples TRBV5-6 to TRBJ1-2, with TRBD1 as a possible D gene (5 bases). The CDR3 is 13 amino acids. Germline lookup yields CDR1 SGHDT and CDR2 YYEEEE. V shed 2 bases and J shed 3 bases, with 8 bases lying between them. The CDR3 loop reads CASSFQQDYGYTF. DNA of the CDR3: TGTGCCAGCAGCTTCCAACAGGACTATGGCTACACCTTC.

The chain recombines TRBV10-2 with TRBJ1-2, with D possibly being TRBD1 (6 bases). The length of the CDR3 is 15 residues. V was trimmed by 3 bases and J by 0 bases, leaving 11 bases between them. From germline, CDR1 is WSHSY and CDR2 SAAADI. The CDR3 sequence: CASSELGQANYGYTF. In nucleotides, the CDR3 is TGCGCCAGCAGTGAACTGGGACAAGCTAACTATGGCTACACCTTC.

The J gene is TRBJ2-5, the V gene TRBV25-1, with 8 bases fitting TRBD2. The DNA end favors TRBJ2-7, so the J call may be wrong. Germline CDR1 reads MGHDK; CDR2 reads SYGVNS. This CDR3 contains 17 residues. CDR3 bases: TGTGCCAGCAGTGACCTCACCAGGCCGGGACTAGTCTACGAGCAGTACTTC. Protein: CASSDLTRPGLVYEQYF.

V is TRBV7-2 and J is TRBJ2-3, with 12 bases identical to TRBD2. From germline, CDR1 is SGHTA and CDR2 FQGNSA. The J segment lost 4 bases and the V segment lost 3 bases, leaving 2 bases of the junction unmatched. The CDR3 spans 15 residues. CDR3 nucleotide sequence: TGTGCCAGCAGCTTGCGACTAGCGGGAGCAGATACGCAGTATTTT. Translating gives CASSLRLAGADTQYF.

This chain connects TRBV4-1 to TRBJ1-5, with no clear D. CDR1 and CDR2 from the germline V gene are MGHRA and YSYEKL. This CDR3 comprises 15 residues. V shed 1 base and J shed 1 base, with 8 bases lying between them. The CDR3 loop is CASSQGLLSNQPQHF. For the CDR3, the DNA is TGCGCCAGCAGCCAAGGATTACTCAGCAATCAGCCCCAGCATTTT.

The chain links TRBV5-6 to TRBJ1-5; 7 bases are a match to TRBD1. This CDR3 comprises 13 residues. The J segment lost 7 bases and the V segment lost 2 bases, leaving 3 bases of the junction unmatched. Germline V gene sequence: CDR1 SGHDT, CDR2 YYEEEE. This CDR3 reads CASSLQGSQPQHF. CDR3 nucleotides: TGTGCCAGCAGCTTACAGGGGAGCCAGCCCCAGCATTTT.

The CDR3 reads CASSPSSGLSYNEQFF. The CDR3 coding sequence is TGTGCCAGCAGCCCCTCTAGCGGGCTGTCCTACAATGAGCAGTTCTTC. This chain uses TRBV7-9 with TRBJ2-1, with 8 bases lining up with TRBD2. The CDR3 has 16 residues. V gave up 5 bases and J gave up 1 base; unmatched junction bases: 7. In germline, CDR1 is SEHNR, CDR2 FQNEAQ (reference sequence).

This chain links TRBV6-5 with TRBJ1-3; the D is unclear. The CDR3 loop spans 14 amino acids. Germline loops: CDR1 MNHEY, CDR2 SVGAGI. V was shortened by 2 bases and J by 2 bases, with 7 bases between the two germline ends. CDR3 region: CASSYRRTGNTIYF. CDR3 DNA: TGTGCCAGCAGTTACCGCAGGACTGGAAACACCATATATTTT.

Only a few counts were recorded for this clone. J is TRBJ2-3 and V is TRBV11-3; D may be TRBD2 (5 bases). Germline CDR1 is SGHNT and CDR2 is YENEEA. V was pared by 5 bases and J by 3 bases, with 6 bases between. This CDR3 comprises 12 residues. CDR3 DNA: TGTGCCAGCAGCGGGAGAACAGATACGCAGTATTTT. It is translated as CASSGRTDTQYF.

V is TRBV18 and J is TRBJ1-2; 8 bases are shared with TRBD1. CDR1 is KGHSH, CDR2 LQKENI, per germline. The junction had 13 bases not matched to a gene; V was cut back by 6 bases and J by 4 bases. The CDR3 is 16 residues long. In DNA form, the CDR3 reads TGTGCCAGCTCCCGTGGACAGGGAGATCTGTCCTATGGCTACACCTTC. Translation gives CASSRGQGDLSYGYTF. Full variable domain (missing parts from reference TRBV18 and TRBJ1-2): NAGVMQNPRHLVRRRGQEARLRCSPMKGHSHVYWYRQLPEEGLKFMVYLQKENIIDESGMPKERFSAEFPKEGPSILRIQQVVRGDSAAYFCASSRGQGDLSYGYTFGSGTRLTVV.

CDR3 sequence: CASSRDRAPRYTF. In DNA, the CDR3 is TGTGCCAGCAGCCGCGACAGGGCGCCTCGCTACACCTTC. V is TRBV11-2 and J is TRBJ1-2, with 7 bases aligning to TRBD1. The CDR3 has 13 amino acids. The V gene end was trimmed by 5 bases and the J gene end by 9 bases; junction bases not matched to a gene: 9. Germline loops: CDR1 SGHAT, CDR2 FQNNGV.

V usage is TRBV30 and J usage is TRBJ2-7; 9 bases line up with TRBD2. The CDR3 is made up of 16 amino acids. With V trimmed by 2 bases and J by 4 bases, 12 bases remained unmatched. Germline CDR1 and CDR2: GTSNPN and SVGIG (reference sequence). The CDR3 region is CAWSSKSSSGSYEQYF. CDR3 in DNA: TGTGCCTGGAGTTCTAAATCGAGTAGCGGGAGTTACGAGCAGTACTTC.

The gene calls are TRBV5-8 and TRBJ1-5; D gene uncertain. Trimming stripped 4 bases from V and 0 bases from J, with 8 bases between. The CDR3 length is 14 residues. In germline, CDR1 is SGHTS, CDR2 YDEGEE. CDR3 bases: TGTGCCAGCAGCGCGTATAATAGCAATCAGCCCCAGCATTTT. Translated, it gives CASSAYNSNQPQHF.

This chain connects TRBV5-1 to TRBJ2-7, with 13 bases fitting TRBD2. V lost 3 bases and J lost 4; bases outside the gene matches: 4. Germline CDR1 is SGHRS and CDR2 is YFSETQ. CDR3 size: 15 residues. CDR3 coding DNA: TGCGCCAGCAGCTCAGGACTAGCGGGAGATTACGAGCAGTACGTC. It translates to CASSSGLAGDYEQYV.

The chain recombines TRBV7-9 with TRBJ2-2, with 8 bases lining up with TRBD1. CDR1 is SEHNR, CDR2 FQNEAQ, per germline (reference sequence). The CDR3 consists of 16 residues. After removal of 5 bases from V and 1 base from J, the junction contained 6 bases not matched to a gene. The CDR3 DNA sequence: TGTGCCAGCAGCGCAAGGGGGACAGGGAACACCGGGGAGCTGTTTTTT. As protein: CASSARGTGNTGELFF.

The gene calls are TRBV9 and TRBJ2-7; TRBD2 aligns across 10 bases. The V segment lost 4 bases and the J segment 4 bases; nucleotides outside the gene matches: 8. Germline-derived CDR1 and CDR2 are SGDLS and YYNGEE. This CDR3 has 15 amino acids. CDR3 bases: TGTGCCAGCAGCCCACAAGCGGGAGGGGTTTACGAGCAGTACTTC. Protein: CASSPQAGGVYEQYF.

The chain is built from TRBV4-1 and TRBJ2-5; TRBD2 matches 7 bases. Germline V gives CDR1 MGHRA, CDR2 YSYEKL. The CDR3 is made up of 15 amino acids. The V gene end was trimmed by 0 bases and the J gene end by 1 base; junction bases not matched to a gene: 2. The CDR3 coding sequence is TGCGCCAGCAGCCAAGATCGGGGGGTCCAAGAGACCCAGTACTTC. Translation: CASSQDRGVQETQYF.

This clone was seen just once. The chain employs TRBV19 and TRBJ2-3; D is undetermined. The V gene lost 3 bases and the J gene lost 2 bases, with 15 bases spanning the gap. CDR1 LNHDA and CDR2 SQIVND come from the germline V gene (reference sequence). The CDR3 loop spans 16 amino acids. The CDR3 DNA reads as TGTGCCAGTAGTATCCTCGCGGCGCCGAACACAGATACGCAGTATTTT. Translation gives CASSILAAPNTDTQYF.

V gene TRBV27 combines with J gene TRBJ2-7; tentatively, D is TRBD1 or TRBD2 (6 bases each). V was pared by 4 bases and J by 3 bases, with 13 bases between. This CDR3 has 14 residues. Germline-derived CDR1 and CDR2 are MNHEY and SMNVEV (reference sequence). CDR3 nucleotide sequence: TGTGCCAGCAGTTGGGGGGCAGGGGACTACGAGCAGTACGTC. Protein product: CASSWGAGDYEQYV.

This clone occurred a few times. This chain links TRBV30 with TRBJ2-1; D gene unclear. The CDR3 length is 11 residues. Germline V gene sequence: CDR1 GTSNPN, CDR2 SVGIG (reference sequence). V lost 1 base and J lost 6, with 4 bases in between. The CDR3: CAWSGLNEQFF. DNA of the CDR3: TGTGCCTGGAGTGGACTCAATGAGCAGTTCTTC.

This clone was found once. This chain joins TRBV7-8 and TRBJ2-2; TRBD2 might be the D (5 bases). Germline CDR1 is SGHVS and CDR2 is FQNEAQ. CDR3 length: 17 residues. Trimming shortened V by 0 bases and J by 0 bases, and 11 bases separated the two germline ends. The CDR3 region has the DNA TGTGCCAGCAGCTTAGCGGCGGGTTCTGCGAACACCGGGGAGCTGTTTTTT. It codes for CASSLAAGSANTGELFF.

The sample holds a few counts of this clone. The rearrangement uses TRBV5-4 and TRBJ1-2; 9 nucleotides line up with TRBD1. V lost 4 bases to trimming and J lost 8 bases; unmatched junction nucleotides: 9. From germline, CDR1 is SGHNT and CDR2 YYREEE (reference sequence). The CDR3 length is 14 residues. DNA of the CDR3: TGTGCCAGCAGCGGGAAGACAGGGGGTGTCGGCTACACCTTC. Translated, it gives CASSGKTGGVGYTF.

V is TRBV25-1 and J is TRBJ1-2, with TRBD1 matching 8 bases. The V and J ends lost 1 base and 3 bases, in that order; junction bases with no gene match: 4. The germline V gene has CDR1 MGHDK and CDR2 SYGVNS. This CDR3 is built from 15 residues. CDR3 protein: CASSEWTGWDYGYTF. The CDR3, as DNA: TGTGCCAGCAGTGAATGGACAGGGTGGGACTATGGCTACACCTTC.

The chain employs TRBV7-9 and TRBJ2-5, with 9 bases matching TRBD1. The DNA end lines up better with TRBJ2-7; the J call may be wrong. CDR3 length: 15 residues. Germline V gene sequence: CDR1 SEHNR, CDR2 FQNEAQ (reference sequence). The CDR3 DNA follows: TGTGCCAGCAGCCCCCTCGGGACAGGGAGCCCCGAGCAGTACTTC. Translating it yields CASSPLGTGSPEQYF.

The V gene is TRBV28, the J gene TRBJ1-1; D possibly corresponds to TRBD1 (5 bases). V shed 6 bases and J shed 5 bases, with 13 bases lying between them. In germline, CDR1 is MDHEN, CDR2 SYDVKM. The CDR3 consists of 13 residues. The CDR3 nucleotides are TGTGCCAGCAGAACCGCAGGGCCAACTGAAGCTTTCTTT. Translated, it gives CASRTAGPTEAFF.

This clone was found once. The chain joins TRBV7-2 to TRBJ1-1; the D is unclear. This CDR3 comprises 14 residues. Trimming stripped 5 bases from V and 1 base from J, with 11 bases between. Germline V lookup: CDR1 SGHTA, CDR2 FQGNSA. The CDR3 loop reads CASSPGEANTEAFF. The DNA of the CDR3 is TGTGCCAGCAGCCCGGGAGAGGCGAACACTGAAGCTTTCTTT.

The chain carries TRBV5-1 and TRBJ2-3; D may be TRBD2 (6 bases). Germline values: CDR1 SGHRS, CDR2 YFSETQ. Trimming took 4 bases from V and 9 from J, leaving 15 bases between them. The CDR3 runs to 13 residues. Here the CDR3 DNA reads TGCGCCAGCAGCCCGGGCGGCCGGGAGACGCAGTATTTT. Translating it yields CASSPGGRETQYF.